Each of the 18 T cell receptor beta chains below was sequenced from the same sample in a study of blood T cell repertoires in COVID-19. The assay was immunoSEQ multiplex PCR, and TCRdb's table has in-frame clones only and misses some. The data show over 90,000 clones, around four fifths seen once. Sequencing was done on a sample of peripheral blood. The receptors derive from a man aged 55 to 69 with active or convalescent COVID-19.

The chain carries TRBV10-3 and TRBJ2-4, with TRBD1 identical over 9 bases. Unmatched junction bases numbered 9, after V lost 6 bases and J lost 3 bases. The CDR3 runs 16 residues. Per the germline V gene, CDR1 is ENHRY and CDR2 is SYGVKD. The CDR3 nucleotides are TGTGCCATCAGCGACAGGACAGGGGACGGCAAAAACATTCAGTACTTC. It codes for CAISDRTGDGKNIQYF.

V and J are TRBV29-1 and TRBJ2-2; TRBD1 matches 11 bases. V shed 7 bases, J shed 5 bases, and the junction held 6 bases outside the gene matches. Germline lookup yields CDR1 SQVTM and CDR2 ANQGSEA. CDR3 length: 14 residues. The CDR3 reads CSGRTGGATGELFF. CDR3 DNA sequence: TGCAGCGGGAGGACAGGGGGCGCGACCGGGGAGCTGTTTTTT.

The V call is TRBV5-1, the J call TRBJ2-5, with 8 positions matching TRBD1. Germline values: CDR1 SGHRS, CDR2 YFSETQ. V lost 5 bases to trimming and J lost 4 bases; unmatched junction nucleotides: 10. CDR3 length: 15 amino acids. This CDR3 is CASRRGTGWGETQYF. The CDR3 bases are TGCGCCAGCAGGCGCGGGACAGGTTGGGGAGAGACCCAGTACTTC.

The J gene is TRBJ2-7, the V gene TRBV9; 9 positions match TRBD1. In germline, CDR1 is SGDLS, CDR2 YYNGEE. Trimming took 4 bases from V and 3 from J; bases not matched to a gene: 5. CDR3 length: 14 residues. The CDR3 region is CASSPRDRVYEQYF. CDR3 in DNA: TGTGCCAGCAGCCCCCGGGACAGGGTCTACGAGCAGTACTTC.

The V gene is TRBV7-6, the J gene TRBJ2-1; D ambiguous. Germline values: CDR1 SGHVS, CDR2 FNYEAQ. This CDR3 has 15 amino acids. V dropped 1 base and J dropped 0 bases, with 7 bases sitting between them. CDR3 loop: CASSLGRFSYNEQFF. In DNA form, the CDR3 reads TGTGCCAGCAGCTTAGGTAGATTCTCCTACAATGAGCAGTTCTTC. Together with reference TRBV7-6 and TRBJ2-1, the CDR3 gives the full variable domain: GAGVSQSPRYKVTKRGQDVALRCDPISGHVSLYWYRQALGQGPEFLTYFNYEAQQDKSGLPNDRFSAERPEGSISTLTIQRTEQRDSAMYRCASSLGRFSYNEQFFGPGTRLTVL.

The gene calls are TRBV11-2 and TRBJ2-7, with TRBD2 identical over 7 bases. The CDR3 is made up of 15 amino acids. Germline V gives CDR1 SGHAT, CDR2 FQNNGV. V lost 4 bases and J lost 1; bases outside the gene matches: 7. The CDR3 DNA sequence: TGTGCCAGCAGCTCCGCACTAGCGACTTCCTACGAGCAGTACTTC. Translating it yields CASSSALATSYEQYF.

The chain has TRBV16 and TRBJ2-3; TRBD1 is a possible D gene (6 bases). V lost 0 bases to trimming and J lost 7 bases, with 17 bases between them. The CDR3 runs to 16 residues. CDR1 and CDR2 from the germline V gene are KGHSY and FQNENV. The CDR3 region is CASSQSGDRRVNTQYF. In DNA form, the CDR3 reads TGTGCCAGCAGCCAATCGGGAGACAGGAGAGTAAATACGCAGTATTTT.

The genes are TRBV3-1 (or the pseudogene TRBV3-2) and TRBJ2-2; 9 nucleotides line up with TRBD1. CDR1 is LGHDT and CDR2 is YNNKEL in the germline V gene (reference sequence). The CDR3 sequence is 15 residues long. Trimming removed 4 bases from V and 6 bases from J; junction bases left unmatched: 6. CDR3 nucleotides: TGTGCCAGCAGCCCAGGGACAGGGAGGTCCGGGGAGCTGTTTTTT. Its protein is CASSPGTGRSGELFF.

The chain is built from TRBV6-5 and TRBJ1-4; D might be TRBD1 (6 bases). The CDR3 has 13 residues. Germline V CDR1 and CDR2: MNHEY, SVGAGI. V dropped 0 bases and J dropped 10 bases, with 9 bases sitting between them. The CDR3 DNA is TGTGCCAGCAGTTACTCAAAAGGGGGAAAACTGTTTTTT. Translating gives CASSYSKGGKLFF.

This rearrangement joins TRBV2 to TRBJ2-3, with 14 positions matching TRBD2. The CDR3 runs 16 residues. From germline, CDR1 is SNHLY and CDR2 FYNNEI. V was clipped by 6 bases and J by 6 bases; unmatched bases: 8. In DNA, the CDR3 is TGTGCCAGCAGAGGACTAGCGGGAGGACTTTCGGATACGCAGTATTTT. This gives the protein CASRGLAGGLSDTQYF.

The chain links TRBV9 to TRBJ2-1; D may be TRBD2 (6 bases). V lost 3 bases and J 0 bases, leaving 13 bases between the germline ends. Germline V gives CDR1 SGDLS, CDR2 YYNGEE. The CDR3 totals 16 residues. The CDR3 loop reads CASSALAASSYNEQFF. CDR3 nucleotide sequence: TGTGCCAGCAGCGCGTTAGCGGCCAGCTCCTACAATGAGCAGTTCTTC.

The genes are TRBV7-8 and TRBJ2-1; D might be TRBD1 (5 bases). V was shortened by 5 bases and J by 9 bases, with 17 bases between the two germline ends. This CDR3 has 14 amino acids. Germline CDR1 and CDR2: SGHVS and FQNEAQ. The CDR3 coding sequence is TGTGCCAGCAGCCCTTCTTTTGGGGCCGGTGAGCAGTTCTTC. It translates to CASSPSFGAGEQFF.

The chain links TRBV19 to TRBJ1-1, with D perhaps matching TRBD1 (6 bases). CDR1 is LNHDA and CDR2 is SQIVND in the germline V gene (reference sequence). V dropped 7 bases and J dropped 10 bases, with 22 bases sitting between them. The CDR3 is 14 amino acids. The CDR3 sequence: CASTFEPLGGAAFF. In DNA form, the CDR3 reads TGTGCCAGTACCTTTGAACCCTTAGGGGGGGCAGCTTTCTTT.

Concerning this clone: At one of its ends the junction is not consistent with the germline gene, which may arise from a read error. This chain joins TRBV7-7 and TRBJ2-2; maybe TRBD1 (5 bases). The CDR3 consists of 14 residues. Germline CDR1 reads SSHAT; CDR2 reads FNYEAQ (reference sequence). The CDR3 spells CASSFAQDTGELFF. The CDR3 DNA follows: TGTGCTAGCAGCTTCGCACAGGACACCGGGGAGCTGTTTTTT.

Relative to its sample, this clone is medium-sized. This chain connects TRBV27 to TRBJ2-2; TRBD1 aligns across 7 bases. This CDR3 has 15 amino acids. Losses at the gene ends were 7 bases for V and 4 bases for J; bases not matched to a gene: 9. Germline-derived CDR1 and CDR2 are MNHEY and SMNVEV (reference sequence). This chain's CDR3 is CASTPTQGSTGELFF. The CDR3 DNA follows: TGTGCCAGCACCCCCACACAGGGGAGCACCGGGGAGCTGTTTTTT.

The genes are TRBV19 and TRBJ1-5; 10 bases agree with TRBD1. J gave up 7 bases and V 3 bases, and 12 bases lay outside the gene matches. Germline V lookup: CDR1 LNHDA, CDR2 SQIVND (reference sequence). This CDR3 is built from 17 residues. In nucleotides, the CDR3 is TGTGCCAGTAGTATGAGGGGAGACAGGGGGCATGGACAGCCCCAGCATTTT. Translated, it gives CASSMRGDRGHGQPQHF.

This clone was seen a handful of times. V usage is TRBV9 and J usage is TRBJ2-1, with 11 bases fitting TRBD2. J lost 7 bases, V lost 4 bases, and 10 bases had no gene match. The germline V gene encodes CDR1 SGDLS and CDR2 YYNGEE. The CDR3 loop spans 16 amino acids. The DNA for the CDR3 is TGTGCCAGCAGCTCCACCGGGACTAGCGGACCTAATGAGCAGTTCTTC. It translates to CASSSTGTSGPNEQFF. The complete variable domain, with remaining parts taken from reference TRBV9 and TRBJ2-1, reads DSGVTQTPKHLITATGQRVTLRCSPRSGDLSVYWYQQSLDQGLQFLIQYYNGEERAKGNILERFSAQQFPDLHSELNLSSLELGDSALYFCASSSTGTSGPNEQFFGPGTRLTVL.

The rearrangement links TRBV5-5 to TRBJ2-6; D is undetermined. The CDR3 loop spans 15 amino acids. The ends were cut back, 1 base at V and 0 bases at J, with 5 bases in the middle. The germline CDR1 and CDR2 sequences are SGHKS and YYEKEE (reference sequence). The CDR3 region is CASSLTDSGANVLTF. For the CDR3, the DNA is TGTGCCAGCAGCTTGACTGACTCTGGGGCCAACGTCCTGACTTTC.